This T cell receptor (beta chain) was sequenced during a study of T cells in tuberculosis. Turning to this clone: As yet, its antigen is unknown.

CDR3 length equals 13 residues. The germline gives CDR1 SGHNT, CDR2 YENEEA. The V end lost 4 bases, the J end lost 7 bases, and 11 bases lay between the germline ends. General study results and limits: Active tuberculosis TCR-alpha repertoires lay closer to GMM-specific TCRs than IGRA-negative controls, suggesting clonal expansion.

Described time point: new active TB diagnosis, blood taken before or within 7 days of starting treatment. Some clones are missing from TCRdb's copy, which holds only in-frame ones; the method was immunoSEQ multiplex PCR. The top ten hold approximately 7% of the sample, which has about 33,000 clones, around 92% seen once. Material: PBMCs, obtained at tuberculosis diagnosis. This TCR was sampled from an adult with tuberculosis. Some clones in this sample may be carry-over from other donors' samples. This chain connects TRBV11-3 to TRBJ2-1, with D possibly TRBD2 on 5 matching bases. For the CDR3, the DNA is TGTGCCAGCAGCTCCCTGAGAGGGAATGAGCAGTTCTTC. Amino acids: CASSSLRGNEQFF.